This TCR beta chain comes out of a study of blood T cell repertoires in COVID-19. This CDR3 is 13 amino acids long. The V and J ends lost 6 bases and 1 base respectively, with 9 bases between them. Germline V gene data show CDR1 as MNHEY and CDR2 as SVGAGI. Method: immunoSEQ multiplex PCR; TCRdb's copy keeps in-frame clones and lacks some. The sample has 250,000 to 300,000 clones; roughly 85% are singletons. Material for sequencing was peripheral blood. The source of this sequence is a man in his fifties or sixties with active or convalescent COVID-19. The chain joins TRBV6-5 to TRBJ1-1; D remains unclear. The CDR3 DNA sequence: TGTGCCAGCAGACAACAGACGAACACTGAAGCTTTCTTT. Translation gives CASRQQTNTEAFF.